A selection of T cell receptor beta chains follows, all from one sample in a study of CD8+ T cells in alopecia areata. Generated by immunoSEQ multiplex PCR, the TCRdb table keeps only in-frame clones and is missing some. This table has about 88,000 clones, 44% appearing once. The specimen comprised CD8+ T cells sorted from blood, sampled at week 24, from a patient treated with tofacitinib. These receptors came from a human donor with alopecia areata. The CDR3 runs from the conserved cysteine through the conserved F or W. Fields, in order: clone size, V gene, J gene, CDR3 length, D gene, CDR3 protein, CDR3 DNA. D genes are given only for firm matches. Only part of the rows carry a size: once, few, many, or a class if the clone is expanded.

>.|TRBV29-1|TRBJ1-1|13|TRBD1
CSVTTGWDTEAFF
TGCAGCGTCACGACAGGGTGGGACACTGAAGCTTTCTTT
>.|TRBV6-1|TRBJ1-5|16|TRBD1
CASSEETGVLNQPQHF
TGTGCCAGCAGTGAGGAGACAGGGGTGCTAAATCAGCCCCAGCATTTT
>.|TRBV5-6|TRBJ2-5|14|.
CASSLGAALETQYF
TGTGCCAGCAGCTTGGGGGCAGCCTTAGAGACCCAGTACTTC
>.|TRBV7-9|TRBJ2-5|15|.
CASTSFVGAEETQYF
TGTGCCAGTACCTCTTTTGTCGGGGCGGAAGAGACCCAGTACTTC
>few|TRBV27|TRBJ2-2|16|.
CASSLAPGANTGELFF
TGTGCCAGCAGTTTAGCGCCAGGGGCGAACACCGGGGAGCTGTTTTTT
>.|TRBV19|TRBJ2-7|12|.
CATSHGGNEQYF
TGTGCCACCTCCCATGGAGGGAACGAGCAGTACTTC
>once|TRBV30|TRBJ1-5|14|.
CAWSPFDRHQPQHF
TGTGCCTGGAGCCCTTTCGACAGGCATCAGCCCCAGCATTTT
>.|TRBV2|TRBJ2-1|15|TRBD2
CASSTGTSPANEQFF
TGTGCCAGCAGTACCGGGACTAGCCCGGCGAATGAGCAGTTCTTC
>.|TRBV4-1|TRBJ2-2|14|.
CASKNRDSTGELFF
TGCGCCAGCAAAAACAGGGATTCCACCGGGGAGCTGTTTTTT
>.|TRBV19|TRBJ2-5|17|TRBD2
CASSFSLAGGIQETQYF
TGTGCCAGTAGTTTCTCGTTAGCGGGAGGGATACAAGAGACCCAGTACTTC
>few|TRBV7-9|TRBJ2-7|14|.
CASSLGRAAGEQYF
TGTGCCAGCAGCTTAGGCAGGGCCGCGGGCGAGCAGTACTTC
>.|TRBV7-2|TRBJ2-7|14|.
CASSLVLGPYEQYF
TGTGCCAGCAGCTTAGTCTTGGGACCCTACGAGCAGTACTTC
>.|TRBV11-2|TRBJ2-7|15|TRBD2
CASSRASGIIYEQYF
TGTGCCAGCAGCCGTGCTAGCGGGATTATCTACGAGCAGTACTTC
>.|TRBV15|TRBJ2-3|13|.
CATSTRREDTQYF
TGTGCCACCAGCACCCGAAGGGAAGATACGCAGTATTTT
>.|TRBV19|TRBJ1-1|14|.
CASSTGTPSDQAFF
TGTGCCAGTAGTACGGGGACACCGTCGGATCAAGCTTTCTTT
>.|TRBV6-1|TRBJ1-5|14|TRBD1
CASIGQGANQPQHF
TGTGCCAGCATTGGACAGGGGGCCAATCAGCCCCAGCATTTT